A selection of T cell receptor beta chains follows, all from one sample in a study of blood T cells in healthy people across ages. TCRdb re-called the 5' RACE reads through MiXCR, storing one row per CDR3 protein. The profile shows roughly 900,000 distinct CDR3 sequences, under 35% of them singletons. The sequenced sample consisted of blood. The source of these receptors is a woman older than 75 in good health. Both conserved end residues are part of each CDR3. D genes are given only for firm matches. Clone size is stated in some rows and not others, as once, few, many or a class when expanded.

>TRBJ1-2|TRBD1|TRBV3-1|many
TGTGCCAGCAGCCAAGACTACAGGGGCCCAAACTATGGCTACACCTTC
CASSQDYRGPNYGYTF
>TRBJ1-2|TRBD1|TRBV7-8|few
TGTGCCAGCAGCCGGACAGGGACAAGGAATGGCTACACCTTC
CASSRTGTRNGYTF
>TRBJ2-5|TRBD2|TRBV4-3|NA
TGCGCCAGCAGCAGCCGGGGCGGGGGGGCAGAGACCCAGTACTTC
CASSSRGGGAETQYF
>TRBJ2-1|NA|TRBV27|many
TGTGCCAGCAGTCCATGGGCCTACAATGAGCAGTTCTTC
CASSPWAYNEQFF
>TRBJ2-7|NA|TRBV7-2|NA
TGTGCCAGCAGCCTCCAGGGTACGGGCTCCTACGAGCAGTACTTC
CASSLQGTGSYEQYF
>TRBJ2-2|NA|TRBV7-8|NA
TGTGCCAGCAGCTTAGGGGGAGGGGGCGCAAACACCGGGGAGCTGTTTTTT
CASSLGGGGANTGELFF
>TRBJ1-3|NA|TRBV12-3/TRBV12-4|NA
TGTGCCAGCAGTTTAGCCGGGCCCCGGGCAGGCGGAAACACCATATATTTT
CASSLAGPRAGGNTIYF
>TRBJ2-7|NA|TRBV7-2|NA
TGTGCCAGCAGCTTATATCTCCGGGACGCCCCCGAGCAGTACTTC
CASSLYLRDAPEQYF
>TRBJ1-2|NA|TRBV7-2|many
TGTGCCAGCAGCGAGGACGGGTTGTCAGGCTACACCTTC
CASSEDGLSGYTF
>TRBJ1-6|TRBD1|TRBV9|NA
TGTGCCAGCAGCGAGGGACAGAGAAATTCACCTCTCCACTTT
CASSEGQRNSPLHF
>TRBJ2-2|NA|TRBV20-1|NA
TGCAGTGCTAGACGGGGCACCCTCGGGGAGCTGTTTTTT
CSARRGTLGELFF
>TRBJ2-7|NA|TRBV21-1|NA
TGTGCCAGCAGCATCCGGGACAGGGGGGCCTACGAGCAGTACTTC
CASSIRDRGAYEQYF
>TRBJ2-7|TRBD1|TRBV6-6|many
TGTGCCAGCAGTTACGGACAGGGGAGATCCTACGAGCAGTACTTC
CASSYGQGRSYEQYF
>TRBJ2-7|NA|TRBV20-1|NA
TGCAGTGCTGGCGGGGATACAAGCTCCTACGAGCAGTACTTC
CSAGGDTSSYEQYF
>TRBJ1-2|NA|TRBV12-3/TRBV12-4|few
TGTGCCAGCAGCAATTCCAGGGGAAAGGTCTATGGCTACACCTTC
CASSNSRGKVYGYTF
>TRBJ2-3|NA|TRBV20-1|many
TGCAGTGCTAGAGAACTAGCAGATACGCAGTATTTT
CSARELADTQYF
>TRBJ2-1|TRBD2|TRBV29-1|NA
TGCAGCGACGCCGGGACTAGCGGGTACAATGAGCAGTTCTTC
CSDAGTSGYNEQFF
>TRBJ1-1|TRBD1|TRBV6-2/TRBV6-3|few
TGTGCCAGCAGGCTCACAGGGGTTCGCACTGAAGCTTTCTTT
CASRLTGVRTEAFF
>TRBJ2-3|NA|TRBV30|few
TGTGCCTGGAAAATTTCCGGGGCTGGAGATACGCAGTATTTT
CAWKISGAGDTQYF
>TRBJ1-2|NA|TRBV24-1|many
TGTGCCACCAGTGATAGGGCCCGATGGGGCGGCTACACCTTC
CATSDRARWGGYTF
>TRBJ2-7|TRBD2|TRBV5-1|NA
TGCGCCAGCAGTCCTAGCGGGGGGCTTCCCTACGAGCAGTACTTC
CASSPSGGLPYEQYF
>TRBJ2-3|NA|TRBV24-1|few
TGTGCCACCAGTAGGAGCACAGATACGCAGTATTTT
CATSRSTDTQYF
>TRBJ2-1|NA|TRBV7-9|many
TGTGCCAGCAGCCTGACCGGGACGATTTACAATGAGCAGTTCTTC
CASSLTGTIYNEQFF
>TRBJ1-2|NA|TRBV6-6|NA
TGTGCCAGCAGTTACGACAGCGTCTACCCCTATGGCTACACCTTC
CASSYDSVYPYGYTF
>TRBJ1-1|NA|TRBV6-1|NA
TGTGCCAGCAGGGGGGGTTTCTCCCCCTTAGCCGAAGCTTTCTTT
CASRGGFSPLAEAFF